The 27 T cell receptor beta chains listed next were all sequenced from one sample in a study of read filtering for tumor transcriptome and immune sequencing. The library was built from about 400 ng RNA with molecular barcoded adaptors for alpha/delta and beta/gamma chains. One entry per CDR3 protein, called by TCRdb with MiXCR from the reads. In the table there are approximately 62,000 distinct CDR3 sequences, less than 20% of which are singletons. The sequencing sample was made of a population of CD138-negative cells sorted from bone marrow. These receptors were collected from a donor at least 40 years old with multiple myeloma.

V and J are TRBV28 and TRBJ2-3; TRBD2 aligns across 12 bases. V was clipped by 7 bases and J by 5 bases; unmatched bases: 13. The CDR3 covers 17 residues. Germline lookup yields CDR1 MDHEN and CDR2 SYDVKM. The DNA of the CDR3 is TGTGCCAGCACCTCCCTCCGACTAGCGGGAGTAATAGATACGCAGTATTTT. Residues: CASTSLRLAGVIDTQYF.

As for this clonotype: A read error is likely here: a far larger clone is one base away. The chain links TRBV7-6 to TRBJ2-1; D may be TRBD2 (6 bases). Germline CDR1 and CDR2: SGHVS and FNYEAQ. The CDR3 consists of 15 residues. CDR3 coding DNA: TGTGCTAGCAGCCCGAGGGAGGCCTCCTACAATGGGCAGTTCTTC. Amino acid sequence: CASSPREASYNGQFF.

This clonotype was counted many times. The chain combines TRBV30 with TRBJ2-1; D not resolved. CDR3 length: 13 residues. Trimming stripped 4 bases from V and 5 bases from J, with 12 bases between. Germline-derived CDR1 and CDR2 are GTSNPN and SVGIG (reference sequence). CDR3 sequence: CAWTGVFNNEQFF. The DNA of the CDR3 is TGTGCCTGGACAGGAGTGTTCAACAATGAGCAGTTCTTC.

The sample holds many counts of this clonotype. The rearrangement links TRBV28 to TRBJ2-1; no clear D. CDR3 length: 12 residues. Trimming left V 4 bases short and J 9 bases short, with 10 bases between. Germline CDR1 and CDR2: MDHEN and SYDVKM. The CDR3 DNA is TGTGCCAGCAGTTCACAGATTGTTGAGCAGTTCTTC. It is translated as CASSSQIVEQFF.

In the case of this clonotype: This clone may be a read error of a much larger clone one base away. V gene TRBV11-2 combines with J gene TRBJ2-1; a weak D match, TRBD1 (6 bases). The length of the CDR3 is 14 residues. V lost 9 bases and J 3 bases, leaving 15 bases between the germline ends. Germline assignment: CDR1 SGHAT and CDR2 FQNNGV. The CDR3 DNA is TGTGCCAGTACCGGGGACATGGGCTACAATGAGCAGTTCTTC. It codes for CASTGDMGYNEQFF.

This clonotype appeared many times. The chain couples TRBV19 to TRBJ2-5, with 7 positions matching TRBD1. Germline CDR1 is LNHDA and CDR2 is SQIVND (reference sequence). The CDR3 runs 14 residues. The ends lost 3 bases at V and 0 bases at J; junction bases unmatched: 1. The CDR3 reads CASSMGQYQETQYF. CDR3 nucleotide sequence: TGTGCCAGTAGTATGGGACAGTACCAAGAGACCCAGTACTTC.

This clonotype was seen many times. This sequence joins TRBV11-2 and TRBJ1-5; TRBD1 matches 7 bases. This CDR3 spans 16 amino acids. J lost 2 bases, V lost 0 bases, and 4 bases had no gene match. Germline CDR1 SGHAT, CDR2 FQNNGV. The DNA for the CDR3 is TGTGCCAGCAGCTTAGAAGGGGGCTCGGGCAATCAGCCCCAGCATTTT. Its translation: CASSLEGGSGNQPQHF.

This clonotype was picked up many times. The rearrangement links TRBV5-1 to TRBJ2-5; TRBD2 matches at 9 bases. The CDR3 length is 14 residues. J was trimmed by 4 bases and V by 4 bases; bases with no gene match: 5. CDR1 and CDR2 from the germline V gene are SGHRS and YFSETQ. The CDR3 DNA sequence: TGCGCCAGCAGCAATGGACTAGCGAGAGAGACCCAGTACTTC. It encodes CASSNGLARETQYF.

This clonotype was observed many times. The V call is TRBV28, the J call TRBJ2-1; 7 nucleotides match TRBD2. This CDR3 comprises 11 residues. After removal of 6 bases from V and 7 bases from J, the junction contained 0 bases not matched to a gene. The germline V gene has CDR1 MDHEN and CDR2 SYDVKM. In DNA form, the CDR3 reads TGTGCCAGCAGCGGGGGGAATGAGCAGTTCTTC. Translated: CASSGGNEQFF. Supplemented by reference TRBV28 and TRBJ2-1, the full variable domain reads DVKVTQSSRYLVKRTGEKVFLECVQDMDHENMFWYRQDPGLGLRLIYFSYDVKMKEKGDIPEGYSVSREKKERFSLILESASTNQTSMYLCASSGGNEQFFGPGTRLTVL.

This clonotype has ten or more counts. The V call is TRBV7-6, the J call TRBJ2-3; D remains ambiguous. Looked up from germline, CDR1 is SGHVS and CDR2 is FNYEAQ. V was clipped by 5 bases and J by 0 bases, with 9 bases between them. There are 14 residues in the CDR3. In DNA, the CDR3 is TGTGCCAGCAGCCGCATTACGAGCACAGATACGCAGTATTTT. It codes for CASSRITSTDTQYF.

Notes on this clonotype: A much larger clone lies one base from this, so it may be a read error. V gene TRBV24-1 combines with J gene TRBJ2-2; 7 nucleotides agree with TRBD1. The CDR3 sequence is 15 residues long. Germline CDR1 KGHDR, CDR2 SFDVKD. Trimming at V came to 5 bases and at J to 4 bases, leaving 6 bases not matched to a gene. This CDR3 reads CATSGDTGVTGELFF. The CDR3 DNA reads as TGTGCCACCAGTGGGGATACAGGGGTCACCGGGGAGCTGTTTTTT.

This clonotype was seen many times. This chain links TRBV3-1 with TRBJ2-1; D unclear. The germline V gene has CDR1 LGHDT and CDR2 YNNKEL (reference sequence). CDR3 length equals 14 residues. Trimming removed 0 bases from V and 5 bases from J, with 8 bases in between. The CDR3 is CASSQELTHNEQFF. CDR3 nucleotide sequence: TGTGCCAGCAGCCAAGAACTGACGCACAATGAGCAGTTCTTC.

At least ten counts were recorded for this clonotype. The chain employs TRBV3-1 and TRBJ2-7; TRBD2 matches 12 bases. CDR1 and CDR2 (germline): LGHDT, YNNKEL (reference sequence). The J segment lost 7 bases and the V segment lost 1 base, leaving 2 bases of the junction unmatched. The CDR3 extends over 14 amino acids. The CDR3 DNA follows: TGTGCCAGCAGCCAAGGGCTAGCGGGAGGGGAGCAGTACTTC. Residues: CASSQGLAGGEQYF.

This clonotype was recorded many times. The chain couples TRBV20-1 to TRBJ2-1; the D gene is possibly TRBD2 (6 bases). V lost 3 bases and J lost 4, with 13 bases in between. Germline CDR1 and CDR2: DFQATT and SNEGSKA (reference sequence). CDR3 length: 14 residues. The CDR3 bases are TGCAGTGCTAGCGTCGGGAGCCTATACAATGAGCAGTTCTTC. Translated, it gives CSASVGSLYNEQFF.

This clonotype showed up many times. The genes are TRBV7-9 and TRBJ1-1; D not resolved. The V end was cut by 4 bases, the J end by 5 bases, with 14 bases between. Germline V gene data show CDR1 as SEHNR and CDR2 as FQNEAQ (reference sequence). The CDR3 totals 14 residues. The CDR3 bases are TGTGCCAGCAGCTCGGACGTGCCGGGGACTGAAGCTTTCTTT. This translates into CASSSDVPGTEAFF.

This clonotype was detected only a few times. The rearrangement links TRBV7-2 to TRBJ1-3; D uncertain. The CDR3 totals 15 residues. The ends were cut back, 2 bases at V and 0 bases at J, with 8 bases in the middle. CDR1 is SGHTA and CDR2 is FQGNSA in the germline V gene. The DNA of the CDR3 is TGTGCCAGCAGCTTACAGGCGATCTCTGGAAACACCATATATTTT. This sequence encodes CASSLQAISGNTIYF.

This clonotype was seen just once. V and J are TRBV4-2 and TRBJ1-5, with D possibly being TRBD1 (6 bases). The CDR3 runs to 15 residues. Trimming removed 1 base from V and 0 bases from J, with 7 bases in between. The V gene's germline CDR1 is LGHNA and CDR2 YNFKEQ. Here the CDR3 reads CASSQGDNSNQPQHF. As DNA, the CDR3 is TGTGCCAGCAGCCAAGGGGACAATAGCAATCAGCCCCAGCATTTT.

This clonotype has at least ten counts. The J gene is TRBJ2-5, the V gene TRBV20-1, with D perhaps TRBD1 or TRBD2 (5 bases each). The CDR3 totals 12 residues. Germline V gene sequence: CDR1 DFQATT, CDR2 SNEGSKA (reference sequence). The germline V and J ends were trimmed by 6 bases and 5 bases, with 13 bases remaining between them. The CDR3 DNA reads TGCAGTGCCAACACCGGGGCTGAGACCCAGTACTTC. This codes for CSANTGAETQYF.

The CDR3 coding sequence is TGCAGTGCTAGAGGGTCGCGACTAATGAACACCGGGGAGCTGTTTTTT. Amino acid sequence: CSARGSRLMNTGELFF. The chain carries TRBV20-1 and TRBJ2-2, with D perhaps TRBD2 (5 bases). The CDR3 has 16 residues. Germline V CDR1 and CDR2: DFQATT, SNEGSKA (reference sequence). The germline V and J ends were trimmed by 1 base and 1 base, with 13 bases remaining between them.

This clonotype occurred once. As the CDR3 is not closed by the conserved phenylalanine or tryptophan, this likely results from a read error. This chain uses TRBV19 with TRBJ2-2; D uncertain. V was shortened by 5 bases and J by 5 bases, with 15 bases between the two germline ends. This CDR3 is built from 15 residues. The germline gives CDR1 LNHDA, CDR2 SQIVND (reference sequence). DNA of the CDR3: TGTGCCAGTAGTCCTATCGGACGTCCGACCGGGGAGCTGTTTCTT. Its translation: CASSPIGRPTGELFL.

With respect to this clonotype: A read error may explain this, as a much larger clone is one base away. The CDR3 loop is CSVEDGTLNTEALF. Written as DNA, the CDR3 is TGCAGCGTTGAAGATGGGACGTTGAACACTGAAGCTCTCTTT. The chain has TRBV29-1 and TRBJ1-1; the D gene is possibly TRBD1 (5 bases). The germline V gene has CDR1 SQVTM and CDR2 ANQGSEA. The CDR3 runs to 14 residues.

This clonotype was found many times. The chain links TRBV29-1 to TRBJ1-1; 8 bases agree with TRBD1. CDR1 is SQVTM and CDR2 is ANQGSEA in the germline V gene. There are 13 residues in the CDR3. With V trimmed by 7 bases and J by 1 base, 5 bases remained unmatched. CDR3 residues: CSGGTGGNTEAFF. The CDR3 DNA sequence: TGCAGCGGTGGGACAGGAGGGAACACTGAAGCTTTCTTT.

This clonotype was counted between two and nine times. The V gene is TRBV5-5, the J gene TRBJ1-5; D unclear. The CDR3 spans 15 residues. From germline, CDR1 is SGHKS and CDR2 YYEKEE (reference sequence). Trimming cost V 5 bases and J 3 bases, with 15 bases left between them. CDR3 DNA: TGTGCCAGCAGGGCTGTCGATTCCTCCAATCAGCCCCAGCATTTT. This codes for CASRAVDSSNQPQHF.

This clonotype was recorded at least ten times. This rearrangement joins TRBV12-3 or TRBV12-4 to TRBJ1-2; D call uncertain. The CDR3 has 14 amino acids. Trimming left V 7 bases short and J 0 bases short, with 12 bases between. CDR3 in amino acids: CASTPAGANYGYTF. Written as DNA, the CDR3 is TGTGCCAGCACCCCGGCAGGAGCTAACTATGGCTACACCTTC.

This clonotype was found many times. J is TRBJ2-2 and V is TRBV24-1; D not resolved. Germline CDR1 KGHDR, CDR2 SFDVKD. The CDR3 covers 13 residues. V was cut by 8 bases and J by 1 base, with 7 bases left in between. In DNA, the CDR3 is TGTGCCACCAAGGAGAAGAACACCGGGGAGCTGTTTTTT. It encodes CATKEKNTGELFF.

Ten or more counts support this clonotype. The chain joins TRBV7-9 to TRBJ2-5; D unclear. Trimming stripped 5 bases from V and 0 bases from J, with 10 bases between. Germline loops: CDR1 SEHNR, CDR2 FQNEAQ (reference sequence). The CDR3 consists of 14 residues. CDR3 in amino acids: CASSPTVYQETQYF. The DNA for the CDR3 is TGTGCCAGCAGCCCTACAGTGTACCAAGAGACCCAGTACTTC.

This clonotype is deemed medium-sized. V usage is TRBV20-1 and J usage is TRBJ2-1; 7 bases fit TRBD2. With V trimmed by 2 bases and J by 0 bases, 7 bases remained unmatched. The CDR3 spans 16 residues. Per germline, CDR1 DFQATT and CDR2 SNEGSKA (reference sequence). This chain's CDR3 is CSARRGAGSSYNEQFF. The CDR3 DNA reads as TGCAGTGCTAGAAGGGGAGCGGGGAGCTCCTACAATGAGCAGTTCTTC.